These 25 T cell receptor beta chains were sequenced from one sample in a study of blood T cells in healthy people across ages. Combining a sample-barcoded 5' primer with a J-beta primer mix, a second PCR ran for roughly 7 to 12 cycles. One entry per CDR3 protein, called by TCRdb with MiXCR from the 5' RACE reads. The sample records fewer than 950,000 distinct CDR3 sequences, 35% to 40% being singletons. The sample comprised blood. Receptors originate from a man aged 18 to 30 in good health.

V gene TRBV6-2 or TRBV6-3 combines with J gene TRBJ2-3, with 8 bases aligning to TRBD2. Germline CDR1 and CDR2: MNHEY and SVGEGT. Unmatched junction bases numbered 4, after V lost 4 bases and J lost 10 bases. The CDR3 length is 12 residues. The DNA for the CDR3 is TGTGCCAGCAGTTTGAGAGCGGGAGCGCAGTATTTT. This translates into CASSLRAGAQYF.

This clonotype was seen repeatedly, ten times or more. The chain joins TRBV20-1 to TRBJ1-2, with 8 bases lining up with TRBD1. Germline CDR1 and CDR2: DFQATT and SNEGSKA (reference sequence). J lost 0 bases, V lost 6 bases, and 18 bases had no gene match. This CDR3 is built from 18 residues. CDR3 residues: CSAVPLTGERPTNYGYTF. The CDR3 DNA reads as TGCAGTGCCGTACCTTTGACAGGGGAGAGGCCGACTAACTATGGCTACACCTTC.

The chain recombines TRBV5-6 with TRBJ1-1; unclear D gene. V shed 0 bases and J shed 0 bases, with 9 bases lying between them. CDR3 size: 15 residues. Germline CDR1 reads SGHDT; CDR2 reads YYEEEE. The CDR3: CASSLDNLMNTEAFF. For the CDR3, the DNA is TGTGCCAGCAGCTTGGACAACCTCATGAACACTGAAGCTTTCTTT.

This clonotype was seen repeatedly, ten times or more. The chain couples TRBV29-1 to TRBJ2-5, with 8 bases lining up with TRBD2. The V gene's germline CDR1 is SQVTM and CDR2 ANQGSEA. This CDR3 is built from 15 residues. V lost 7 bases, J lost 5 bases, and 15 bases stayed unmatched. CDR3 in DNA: TGCAGCGCCGAGAGACCGGGACTAGTCTTTGAGACCCAGTACTTC. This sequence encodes CSAERPGLVFETQYF.

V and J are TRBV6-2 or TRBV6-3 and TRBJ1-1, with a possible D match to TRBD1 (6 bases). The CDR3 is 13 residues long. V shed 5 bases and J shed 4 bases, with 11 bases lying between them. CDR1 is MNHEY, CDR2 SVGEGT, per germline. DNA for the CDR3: TGTGCCAGCAGTGATAACAGGGTCACTGAAGCTTTCTTT. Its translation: CASSDNRVTEAFF.

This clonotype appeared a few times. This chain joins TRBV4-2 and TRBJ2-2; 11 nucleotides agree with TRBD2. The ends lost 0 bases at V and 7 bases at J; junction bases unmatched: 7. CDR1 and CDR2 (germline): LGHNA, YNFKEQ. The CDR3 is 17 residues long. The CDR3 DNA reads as TGTGCCAGCAGCCAAGAACAACTAGCGGGGGCTTACGGGGAGCTGTTTTTT. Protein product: CASSQEQLAGAYGELFF.

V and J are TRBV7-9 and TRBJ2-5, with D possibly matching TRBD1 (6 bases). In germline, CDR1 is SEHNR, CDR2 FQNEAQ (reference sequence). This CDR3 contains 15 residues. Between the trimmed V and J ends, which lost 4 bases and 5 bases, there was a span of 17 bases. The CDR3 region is CASSYLTGKHETQYF. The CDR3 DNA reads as TGTGCCAGCAGCTACCTCACAGGGAAGCACGAGACCCAGTACTTC.

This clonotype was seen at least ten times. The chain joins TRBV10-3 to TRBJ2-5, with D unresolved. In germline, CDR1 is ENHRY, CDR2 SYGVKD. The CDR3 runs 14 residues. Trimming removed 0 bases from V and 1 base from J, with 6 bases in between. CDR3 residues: CAISESQFQETQYF. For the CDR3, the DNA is TGTGCCATCAGTGAGTCCCAATTCCAAGAGACCCAGTACTTC.

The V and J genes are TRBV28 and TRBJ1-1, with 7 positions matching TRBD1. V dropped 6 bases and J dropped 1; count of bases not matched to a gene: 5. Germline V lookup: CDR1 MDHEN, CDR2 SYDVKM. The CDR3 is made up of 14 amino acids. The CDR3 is CASRPGQPNTEAFF. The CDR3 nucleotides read TGTGCCAGCAGACCGGGACAGCCGAACACTGAAGCTTTCTTT.

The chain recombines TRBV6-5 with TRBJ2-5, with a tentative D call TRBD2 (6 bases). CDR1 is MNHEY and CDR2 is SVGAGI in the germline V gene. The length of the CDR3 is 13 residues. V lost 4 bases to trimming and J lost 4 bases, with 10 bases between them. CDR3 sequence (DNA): TGTGCCAGCAGTTCCCCCGGGGGAGAGACCCAGTACTTC. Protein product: CASSSPGGETQYF.

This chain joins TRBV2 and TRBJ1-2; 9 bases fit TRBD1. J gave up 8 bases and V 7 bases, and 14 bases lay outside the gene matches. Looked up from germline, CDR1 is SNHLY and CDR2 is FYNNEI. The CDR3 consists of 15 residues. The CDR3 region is CASTRTGASNEGYTF. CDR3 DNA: TGTGCCAGCACCAGGACAGGGGCCTCTAACGAGGGCTACACCTTC.

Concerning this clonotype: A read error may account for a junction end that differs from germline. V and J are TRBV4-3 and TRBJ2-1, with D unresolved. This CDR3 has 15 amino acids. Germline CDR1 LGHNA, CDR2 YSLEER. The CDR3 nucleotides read TGCGCCAGCGGCCAAATGGTGAGCTCCGACAATGAGCAGTTCTTC. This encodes CASGQMVSSDNEQFF.

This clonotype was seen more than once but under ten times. The CDR3 loop reads CASSFGDWGHEETQYF. In DNA form, the CDR3 reads TGTGCCAGCAGTTTTGGGGATTGGGGACACGAAGAGACCCAGTACTTC. The chain recombines TRBV12-3 or TRBV12-4 with TRBJ2-5; the D gene is possibly TRBD1 (6 bases). This CDR3 contains 16 residues. V was cut by 3 bases and J by 3 bases, with 17 bases left in between.

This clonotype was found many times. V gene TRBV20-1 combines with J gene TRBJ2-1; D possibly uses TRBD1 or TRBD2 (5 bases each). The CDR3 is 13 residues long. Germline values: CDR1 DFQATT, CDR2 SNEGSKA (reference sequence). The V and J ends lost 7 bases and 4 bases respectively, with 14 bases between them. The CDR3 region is CSVKGDPYNEQFF. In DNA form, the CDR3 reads TGCAGTGTTAAAGGGGACCCTTACAATGAGCAGTTCTTC.

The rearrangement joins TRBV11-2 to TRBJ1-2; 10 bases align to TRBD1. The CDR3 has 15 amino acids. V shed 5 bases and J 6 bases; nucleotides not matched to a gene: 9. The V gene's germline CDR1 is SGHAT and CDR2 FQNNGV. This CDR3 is CASSPLQGQGNGYTF. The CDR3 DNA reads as TGTGCCAGCAGCCCCCTTCAGGGACAGGGGAATGGCTACACCTTC.

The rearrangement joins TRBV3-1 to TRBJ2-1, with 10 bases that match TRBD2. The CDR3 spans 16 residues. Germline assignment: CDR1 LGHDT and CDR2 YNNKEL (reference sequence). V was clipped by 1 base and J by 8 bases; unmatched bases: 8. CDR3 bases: TGTGCCAGCAGCCAAGGGGGAAGCGGGGGGGCGTATGAGCAGTTCTTC. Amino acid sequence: CASSQGGSGGAYEQFF.

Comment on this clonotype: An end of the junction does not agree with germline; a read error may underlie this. The CDR3 nucleotides read TGTACCAGTAGTAGGTCGGCAGGGAGTGAGACCCAGTACTTC. Its protein is CTSSRSAGSETQYF. This rearrangement joins TRBV19 to TRBJ2-5; D is tentatively TRBD1 or TRBD2 (5 bases each). Germline CDR1 reads LNHDA; CDR2 reads SQIVND (reference sequence). The CDR3 extends over 14 amino acids.

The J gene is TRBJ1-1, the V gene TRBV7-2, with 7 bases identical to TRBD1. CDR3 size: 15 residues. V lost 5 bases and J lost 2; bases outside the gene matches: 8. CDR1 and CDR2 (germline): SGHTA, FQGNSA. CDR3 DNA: TGTGCCAGCAGCGAAAGACAGGGATTCAACACTGAAGCTTTCTTT. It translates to CASSERQGFNTEAFF.

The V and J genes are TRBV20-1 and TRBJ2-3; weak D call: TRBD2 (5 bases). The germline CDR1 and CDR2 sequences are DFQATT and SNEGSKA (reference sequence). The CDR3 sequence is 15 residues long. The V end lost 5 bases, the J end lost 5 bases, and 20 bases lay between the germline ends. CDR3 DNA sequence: TGCAGTGCTCCCATGGAGCGGCAAACCCTAGATACGCAGTATTTT. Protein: CSAPMERQTLDTQYF.

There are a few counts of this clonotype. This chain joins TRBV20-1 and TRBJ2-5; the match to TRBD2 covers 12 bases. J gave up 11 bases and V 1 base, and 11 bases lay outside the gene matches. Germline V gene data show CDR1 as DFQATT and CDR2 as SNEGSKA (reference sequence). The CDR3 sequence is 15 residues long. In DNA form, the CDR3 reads TGCAGTGCTAGAGTGGCTAGCGGGGGGGCCGGTGAGCAGTACTTC. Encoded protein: CSARVASGGAGEQYF.

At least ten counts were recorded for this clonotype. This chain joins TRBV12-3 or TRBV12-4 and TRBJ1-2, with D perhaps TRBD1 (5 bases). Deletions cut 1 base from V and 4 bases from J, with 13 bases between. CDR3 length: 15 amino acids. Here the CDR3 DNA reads TGTGCCAGCAGTTTAGGGGACGACTCTCCCTATGGCTACACCTTC. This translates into CASSLGDDSPYGYTF.

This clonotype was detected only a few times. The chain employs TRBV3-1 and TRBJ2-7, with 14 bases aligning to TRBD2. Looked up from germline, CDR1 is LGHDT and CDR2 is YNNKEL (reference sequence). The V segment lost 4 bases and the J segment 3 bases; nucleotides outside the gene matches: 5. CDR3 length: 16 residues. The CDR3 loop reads CASSPGTSGGSYEQYF. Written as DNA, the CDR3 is TGTGCCAGCAGCCCCGGGACTAGCGGGGGTAGCTACGAGCAGTACTTC.

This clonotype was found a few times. The CDR3 loop reads CASSFATASTDTQYF. The CDR3 DNA reads TGTGCCAGCAGTTTTGCGACAGCTAGCACAGATACGCAGTATTTT. The gene calls are TRBV28 and TRBJ2-3, with D possibly matching TRBD1 (5 bases). V was pared by 3 bases and J by 0 bases, with 10 bases between. CDR3 length: 15 amino acids. The V gene's germline CDR1 is MDHEN and CDR2 SYDVKM. Together with reference TRBV28 and TRBJ2-3, the CDR3 gives the full variable domain: DVKVTQSSRYLVKRTGEKVFLECVQDMDHENMFWYRQDPGLGLRLIYFSYDVKMKEKGDIPEGYSVSREKKERFSLILESASTNQTSMYLCASSFATASTDTQYFGPGTRLTVL.

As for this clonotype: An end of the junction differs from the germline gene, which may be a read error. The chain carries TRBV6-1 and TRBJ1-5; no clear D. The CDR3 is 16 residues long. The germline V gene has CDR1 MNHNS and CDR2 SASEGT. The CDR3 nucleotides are TGTGCCAGCAGTGAACGGGCCAGCTATAGCAATCAGCTCCAGCATTTT. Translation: CASSERASYSNQLQHF.

CDR3 residues: CSARTGYPNYGYTF. CDR3 DNA: TGCAGTGCCAGAACCGGGTATCCTAACTATGGCTACACCTTC. This chain joins TRBV20-1 and TRBJ1-2; the D is unclear. Trimming pared 6 bases from V and 0 bases from J, leaving 14 bases between. CDR1 and CDR2 from the germline V gene are DFQATT and SNEGSKA (reference sequence). This CDR3 is 14 amino acids long.